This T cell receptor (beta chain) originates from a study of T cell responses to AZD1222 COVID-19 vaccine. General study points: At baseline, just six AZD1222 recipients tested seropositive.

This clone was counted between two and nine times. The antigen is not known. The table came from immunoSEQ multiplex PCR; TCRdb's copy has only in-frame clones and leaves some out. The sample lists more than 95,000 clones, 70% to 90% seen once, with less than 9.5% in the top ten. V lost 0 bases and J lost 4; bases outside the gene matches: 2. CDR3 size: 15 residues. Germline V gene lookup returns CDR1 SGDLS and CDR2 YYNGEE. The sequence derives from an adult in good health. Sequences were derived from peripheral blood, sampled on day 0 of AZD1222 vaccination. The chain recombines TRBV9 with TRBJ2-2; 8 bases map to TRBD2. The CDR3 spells CASSVGTSPTGELFF. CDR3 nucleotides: TGTGCCAGCAGCGTAGGGACTAGCCCCACCGGGGAGCTGTTTTTT.